Following are 26 T cell receptor beta chains from one sample sequenced in a study of shared clonotypes between healthy human individuals. The table came from immunoSEQ multiplex PCR; TCRdb's copy has only in-frame clones and leaves some out. The sample includes about 490,000 clones, 70% to 80% seen only once; the top ten take approximately 12%. Sequencing was carried out using PBMCs. These receptors originate from a woman aged 40 to 55 in good health. Some clones in this sample may be carry-over from other donors' samples.

This sequence joins TRBV4-2 and TRBJ2-3, with TRBD2 matching over 15 bases. J gave up 5 bases and V 2 bases, and 5 bases lay outside the gene matches. Germline CDR1 and CDR2: LGHNA and YNFKEQ. The CDR3 loop spans 17 amino acids. Written as DNA, the CDR3 is TGTGCCAGCAGCCAACCGGTGGGACTAGCGGGAGGAGATACGCAGTATTTT. Translation gives CASSQPVGLAGGDTQYF.

The chain couples TRBV9 to TRBJ2-7, with D hard to call. Trimming stripped 3 bases from V and 3 bases from J, with 10 bases between. Germline V gene sequence: CDR1 SGDLS, CDR2 YYNGEE. The CDR3 length is 13 residues. CDR3: CASSDAWDYEQYF. CDR3 coding DNA: TGTGCCAGCAGCGACGCCTGGGACTACGAGCAGTACTTC. The complete variable domain, with remaining parts taken from reference TRBV9 and TRBJ2-7, reads DSGVTQTPKHLITATGQRVTLRCSPRSGDLSVYWYQQSLDQGLQFLIQYYNGEERAKGNILERFSAQQFPDLHSELNLSSLELGDSALYFCASSDAWDYEQYFGPGTRLTVT.

The chain recombines TRBV28 with TRBJ2-7; 13 bases match TRBD2. Germline V lookup: CDR1 MDHEN, CDR2 SYDVKM. Trimming at V came to 7 bases and at J to 3 bases, leaving 9 bases not matched to a gene. The CDR3 loop spans 16 amino acids. DNA for the CDR3: TGTGCCAGCACCTCCGGGACTAGCGGGACCATCTACGAGCAGTACTTC. This codes for CASTSGTSGTIYEQYF.

The V gene is TRBV10-3, the J gene TRBJ1-1; no clear D gene. Germline V gene data show CDR1 as ENHRY and CDR2 as SYGVKD. CDR3 length: 12 amino acids. Trimming cost V 2 bases and J 4 bases, with 5 bases left between them. The CDR3 is CAISEIGTEAFF. In nucleotides, the CDR3 is TGTGCCATCAGTGAGATAGGCACTGAAGCTTTCTTT.

The chain links TRBV28 to TRBJ2-3, with no clear D. The CDR3 totals 12 residues. V was clipped by 4 bases and J by 2 bases, with 4 bases between them. The germline V gene encodes CDR1 MDHEN and CDR2 SYDVKM. The CDR3 coding sequence is TGTGCCAGCAGTTCTTACACAGATACGCAGTATTTT. Protein sequence: CASSSYTDTQYF.

The rearrangement uses TRBV27 and TRBJ2-5; D perhaps matches TRBD1 (5 bases). CDR3 size: 15 residues. Between the trimmed V and J ends, which lost 2 bases and 5 bases, there was a span of 15 bases. Per germline, CDR1 MNHEY and CDR2 SMNVEV (reference sequence). Written as DNA, the CDR3 is TGTGCCAGCAGTTTAGAGCCAGGTCCAGGGGAGACCCAGTACTTC. Amino acid sequence: CASSLEPGPGETQYF.

The chain couples TRBV6-1 to TRBJ1-4, with a possible D match to TRBD1 (5 bases). V was shortened by 5 bases and J by 5 bases, with 15 bases between the two germline ends. Germline CDR1 is MNHNS and CDR2 is SASEGT. The CDR3 is 15 amino acids. The CDR3, as DNA: TGTGCCAGCAGTAGGGACGGAGCAGGAAATGAAAAACTGTTTTTT. As protein: CASSRDGAGNEKLFF.

This chain joins TRBV28 and TRBJ2-3; D ambiguous. Trimming cost V 3 bases and J 4 bases, with 8 bases left between them. This CDR3 is built from 13 residues. Germline V gene sequence: CDR1 MDHEN, CDR2 SYDVKM. CDR3 sequence: CASSFQWADTQYF. The CDR3 DNA follows: TGTGCCAGCAGTTTTCAGTGGGCAGATACGCAGTATTTT.

The V gene is TRBV6-1, the J gene TRBJ2-5; D tentatively fits TRBD1 or TRBD2 (6 bases each). This CDR3 comprises 15 residues. CDR1 is MNHNS, CDR2 SASEGT, per germline. Trimming took 7 bases from V and 1 from J, leaving 16 bases between them. This CDR3 is CASNRGRRGQETQYF. CDR3 sequence (DNA): TGTGCCAGCAACCGGGGGCGTCGTGGCCAAGAGACCCAGTACTTC.

Only one count was recorded for this clone. This chain links TRBV28 with TRBJ2-7; TRBD2 aligns across 10 bases. V gave up 0 bases and J gave up 5 bases; unmatched junction bases: 19. The CDR3 is 20 residues long. The germline gives CDR1 MDHEN, CDR2 SYDVKM. The CDR3 coding sequence is TGTGCCAGCAGTTTATGGAGGGCGGTAGCGGGAGGAAAAAGAGAGGACGAGCAGTACTTC. This gives the protein CASSLWRAVAGGKREDEQYF.

The gene calls are TRBV2 and TRBJ2-1, with D tentatively TRBD2 (5 bases). The V end was cut by 8 bases, the J end by 4 bases, with 12 bases between. In germline, CDR1 is SNHLY, CDR2 FYNNEI. The CDR3 sequence is 13 residues long. The CDR3 DNA sequence: TGTGCCAGCCAGGTCGAGCGGTACAATGAGCAGTTCTTC. This codes for CASQVERYNEQFF.

The gene calls are TRBV30 and TRBJ2-5, with no clear D. Trimming shortened V by 0 bases and J by 2 bases, and 4 bases separated the two germline ends. The CDR3 length is 12 residues. The germline V gene has CDR1 GTSNPN and CDR2 SVGIG (reference sequence). The CDR3 DNA follows: TGTGCCTGGAGTGTATTTCAAGAGACCCAGTACTTC. Its protein is CAWSVFQETQYF.

The chain couples TRBV5-1 to TRBJ2-5; D not certain. The CDR3 is made up of 14 amino acids. CDR1 is SGHRS, CDR2 YFSETQ, per germline. V was trimmed by 1 base and J by 0 bases, leaving 7 bases between them. CDR3 nucleotide sequence: TGCGCCAGCAGCTTGCCCATGAACCAAGAGACCCAGTACTTC. Encoded protein: CASSLPMNQETQYF.

J is TRBJ1-4 and V is TRBV30; weak D call: TRBD1 (5 bases). Germline V lookup: CDR1 GTSNPN, CDR2 SVGIG (reference sequence). CDR3 length: 14 residues. Trimming stripped 2 bases from V and 3 bases from J, with 10 bases between. CDR3: CAWSRGDANEKLFF. The CDR3 bases are TGTGCCTGGAGTCGGGGGGACGCTAATGAAAAACTGTTTTTT.

J is TRBJ1-5 and V is TRBV6-1; 7 positions agree with TRBD1. The CDR3 contains 18 residues. V lost 0 bases and J lost 2; bases outside the gene matches: 10. Germline CDR1 is MNHNS and CDR2 is SASEGT. The CDR3 loop reads CASSEARQGGWGNQPQHF. The CDR3 DNA follows: TGTGCCAGCAGTGAAGCTCGGCAGGGGGGGTGGGGCAATCAGCCCCAGCATTTT.

V is TRBV29-1 and J is TRBJ1-4, with 9 bases matching TRBD1. This CDR3 region has 13 residues. The germline CDR1 and CDR2 sequences are SQVTM and ANQGSEA. Trimming cost V 6 bases and J 8 bases; bases outside gene matches: 7. The CDR3 spells CSVRGQGSEKLFF. The CDR3 DNA sequence: TGCAGCGTCCGGGGACAGGGATCGGAAAAACTGTTTTTT. Full variable domain (remainder filled in from reference TRBV29-1 and TRBJ1-4): SAVISQKPSRDICQRGTSLTIQCQVDSQVTMMFWYRQQPGQSLTLIATANQGSEATYESGFVIDKFPISRPNLTFSTLTVSNMSPEDSSIYLCSVRGQGSEKLFFGSGTQLSVL.

The rearrangement uses TRBV21-1 and TRBJ2-7; TRBD2, as called in the table, went unchecked against the DNA. TRBV21-1 is a documented pseudogene. CDR3 length equals 14 residues. The CDR3 loop reads CASSNLTLSYEQYF. The CDR3 DNA reads TGTGCCAGCAGCAACCTAACCCTCTCCTACGAGCAGTACTTC.

This rearrangement joins TRBV7-2 to TRBJ2-1; 9 bases agree with TRBD1. V dropped 5 bases and J dropped 6; count of bases not matched to a gene: 5. The germline gives CDR1 SGHTA, CDR2 FQGNSA. The CDR3 covers 14 residues. CDR3 region: CASSIQTGGNEQFF. CDR3 sequence (DNA): TGTGCCAGCAGCATCCAGACAGGGGGCAATGAGCAGTTCTTC.

On this clone itself: A single base separates this from a much larger clone, so it may be a read error. The V call is TRBV27, the J call TRBJ2-2, with D perhaps matching TRBD2 (5 bases). The CDR3 extends over 13 amino acids. V lost 6 bases to trimming and J lost 3 bases, with 8 bases between them. CDR1 MNHEY and CDR2 SMNVEV come from the germline V gene (reference sequence). The CDR3 region has the DNA TGTGCCAGCAGGGACTCGGACACCGGGGAGCTGTTTTTT. Protein sequence: CASRDSDTGELFF.

The chain links TRBV28 to TRBJ2-1; 9 nucleotides agree with TRBD2. This CDR3 has 14 residues. From germline, CDR1 is MDHEN and CDR2 SYDVKM. The ends lost 3 bases at V and 7 bases at J; junction bases unmatched: 4. CDR3: CASSFGGRVNEQFF. The DNA of the CDR3 is TGTGCCAGCAGTTTTGGCGGGAGGGTGAATGAGCAGTTCTTC. Combining the CDR3 with reference TRBV28 and TRBJ2-1 gives the whole variable domain DVKVTQSSRYLVKRTGEKVFLECVQDMDHENMFWYRQDPGLGLRLIYFSYDVKMKEKGDIPEGYSVSREKKERFSLILESASTNQTSMYLCASSFGGRVNEQFFGPGTRLTVL.

This clone turned up a few times. The chain carries TRBV7-3 and TRBJ2-7; 10 nucleotides agree with TRBD2. The J segment lost 5 bases and the V segment lost 4 bases, leaving 5 bases of the junction unmatched. Per the germline V gene, CDR1 is SGHTA and CDR2 is FQGTGA. CDR3 length equals 14 residues. The CDR3 nucleotides are TGTGCCAGCAGCTCAGCGGGAGGGCAAAACGAGCAGTACTTC. It encodes CASSSAGGQNEQYF.

This chain connects TRBV30 to TRBJ2-2; no clear D gene. V was pared by 4 bases and J by 2 bases, with 11 bases between. CDR1 is GTSNPN, CDR2 SVGIG, per germline (reference sequence). CDR3 size: 14 residues. The CDR3 DNA follows: TGTGCCTGGACCCCTTCCCTAAACACCGGGGAGCTGTTTTTT. This codes for CAWTPSLNTGELFF.

There are many counts of this clone. This chain links TRBV7-5 with TRBJ2-5. TRBV7-5 is a known pseudogene. The CDR3 extends over 18 amino acids. The CDR3, as DNA: TGTGTCAGAAGCTTAGGGCCCTGCTACACCCCGCTGGAAGAGACCCAGTACTTC. It yields the protein CVRSLGPCYTPLEETQYF.

The chain couples TRBV5-8 to TRBJ1-1, with D possibly matching TRBD1 (6 bases). V was clipped by 2 bases and J by 0 bases, with 8 bases between them. This CDR3 is 14 amino acids long. Germline loops: CDR1 SGHTS, CDR2 YDEGEE. CDR3 amino acids: CASSFPGVNTEAFF. Here the CDR3 DNA reads TGTGCCAGCAGCTTTCCAGGGGTGAACACTGAAGCTTTCTTT.

Concerning this clone itself: This likely came from a read error, as a far larger clone is one base away. V is TRBV30 and J is TRBJ2-2; D might be TRBD1 or TRBD2, each matching 6 bases. V was pared by 3 bases and J by 5 bases, with 16 bases between. CDR1 and CDR2 from the germline V gene are GTSNPN and SVGIG (reference sequence). CDR3 length: 15 amino acids. The DNA for the CDR3 is TGTGCCTGGAGGGGTGCAGGGGAGGATACCGGGGAGCTGTTTTTT. This translates into CAWRGAGEDTGELFF.

This clone was observed a few times. The chain uses TRBV18 and TRBJ1-3, with D hard to call. V lost 0 bases and J lost 0, with 15 bases in between. This CDR3 is 18 amino acids long. The germline gives CDR1 KGHSH, CDR2 LQKENI. CDR3 region: CASSPPFRANHSGNTIYF. DNA of the CDR3: TGTGCCAGCTCACCACCGTTTAGGGCGAACCACTCTGGAAACACCATATATTTT.